This passage covers 15 T cell receptor beta chains from one sample sequenced in a study of blood T cells in healthy people across ages. Through a sample-barcoded 5' primer and a J-beta primer mix, a second PCR was run for roughly 6 to 12 cycles. TCRdb re-called the 5' RACE reads with MiXCR, one entry per CDR3 protein. The profile shows 1.5 million to 2 million distinct CDR3 sequences, about 35% of them singletons. The sample was blood. These receptors came from a woman in her 30s in good health.

In its sample, this clonotype was seen many times. The chain couples TRBV12-3 or TRBV12-4 to TRBJ2-3; unclear D gene. Trimming left V 6 bases short and J 11 bases short, with 9 bases between. This CDR3 has 10 residues. CDR3 residues: CASSPNVQYF. CDR3 coding DNA: TGTGCCAGCAGCCCCAACGTGCAGTATTTT.

Concerning this clonotype itself: One end of the junction fails to match germline, which may point to a read error. Here the CDR3 reads CVSSTIGTSGGNEQFF. The CDR3 region has the DNA TGTGTCAGCAGCACCATAGGGACTAGCGGGGGTAATGAGCAGTTCTTC. This sequence joins TRBV7-3 and TRBJ2-1, with 14 positions matching TRBD2. This CDR3 contains 16 residues. The germline gives CDR1 SGHTA, CDR2 FQGTGA.

This clonotype has only a few counts. The gene calls are TRBV6-5 and TRBJ2-1, with 9 positions matching TRBD2. V lost 2 bases and J lost 2; bases outside the gene matches: 7. The CDR3 is 17 amino acids. Germline CDR1 is MNHEY and CDR2 is SVGAGI. The CDR3 protein is CASSYTLASGAYNEQFF. The CDR3 nucleotides are TGTGCCAGCAGTTACACCCTGGCTAGCGGGGCCTACAATGAGCAGTTCTTC.

In its sample, this clonotype was seen a few times. The V call is TRBV6-2 or TRBV6-3, the J call TRBJ1-2; 7 bases align to TRBD1. The CDR3 is made up of 16 amino acids. Losses at the gene ends were 5 bases for V and 4 bases for J; bases not matched to a gene: 13. In germline, CDR1 is MNHEY, CDR2 SVGEGT. In nucleotides, the CDR3 is TGTGCCAGCAGTGCCGCCACGACAGGGCCTATCTATGGCTACACCTTC. Translation gives CASSAATTGPIYGYTF.

In this sample, this clonotype turned up a few times. The CDR3 is CARITGSGRYEQYF. The CDR3 coding sequence is TGTGCCAGAATAACGGGGTCCGGGAGGTACGAGCAGTACTTC. The rearrangement links TRBV6-5 to TRBJ2-7; 7 nucleotides agree with TRBD2. V shed 9 bases, J shed 4 bases, and the junction held 12 bases outside the gene matches. Germline values: CDR1 MNHEY, CDR2 SVGAGI. This CDR3 has 14 residues.

The rearrangement joins TRBV7-2 to TRBJ2-1, with 8 bases fitting TRBD2. The J segment lost 6 bases and the V segment lost 5 bases, leaving 12 bases of the junction unmatched. Looked up from germline, CDR1 is SGHTA and CDR2 is FQGNSA. The CDR3 loop spans 16 amino acids. CDR3 DNA sequence: TGTGCCAGCAGCCCCTCAGCGGGAGAGATTGCCAATGAGCAGTTCTTC. It is translated as CASSPSAGEIANEQFF.

This clonotype came up a few times. V is TRBV4-2 and J is TRBJ2-5; D gene unclear. Trimming took off 5 bases at V and 5 bases at J, with 9 bases between the two ends. The CDR3 spans 12 residues. CDR1 is LGHNA, CDR2 YNFKEQ, per germline. CDR3 DNA sequence: TGTGCCAGCAGCTCACGGCACGAGACCCAGTACTTC. As protein: CASSSRHETQYF.

This clonotype occurred once. This sequence joins TRBV15 and TRBJ1-5; the D is unclear. Trimming shortened V by 9 bases and J by 3 bases, and 18 bases separated the two germline ends. The CDR3 spans 15 residues. CDR1 and CDR2 (germline): LNHNV, YYDKDF (reference sequence). The CDR3 sequence is CATPPRGLLNQPQHF. The CDR3 DNA reads as TGTGCCACACCACCCCGGGGTTTACTCAATCAGCCCCAGCATTTT. The full variable domain, rest sourced from reference TRBV15 and TRBJ1-5, is DAMVIQNPRYQVTQFGKPVTLSCSQTLNHNVMYWYQQKSSQAPKLLFHYYDKDFNNEADTPDNFQSRRPNTSFCFLDIRSPGLGDTAMYLCATPPRGLLNQPQHFGDGTRLSIL.

The V call is TRBV12-3 or TRBV12-4, the J call TRBJ1-5; 7 nucleotides align to TRBD1. The CDR3 sequence is 13 residues long. V shed 5 bases, J shed 6 bases, and the junction held 4 bases outside the gene matches. The DNA for the CDR3 is TGTGCCAGCAGTCATGACAGGGCTCAGCCCCAGCATTTT. This encodes CASSHDRAQPQHF.

This clonotype was recorded many times. The CDR3 loop reads CASSYDRGNSPLHF. CDR3 nucleotides: TGTGCCAGCAGCTACGACAGGGGTAATTCACCCCTCCACTTT. This chain joins TRBV27 and TRBJ1-6; 8 bases line up with TRBD1. J gave up 6 bases and V 6 bases, and 4 bases lay outside the gene matches. This CDR3 has 14 amino acids. Germline V gene data show CDR1 as MNHEY and CDR2 as SMNVEV (reference sequence).

V usage is TRBV3-1 and J usage is TRBJ2-3; 9 positions agree with TRBD2. Germline trimming cut 6 bases from V and 6 bases from J; bases unmatched to any gene: 7. In germline, CDR1 is LGHDT, CDR2 YNNKEL (reference sequence). The CDR3 runs 14 residues. The CDR3 bases are TGTGCCAGCAGATTCGGACTAGCGTCGGATACGCAGTATTTT. Protein: CASRFGLASDTQYF.

Regarding this clonotype: One end of the junction varies from germline; a read error may be responsible. This chain connects TRBV20-1 to TRBJ2-5; TRBD2 aligns across 10 bases. Germline CDR1 and CDR2: DFQATT and SNEGSKA (reference sequence). The CDR3 consists of 14 residues. This chain's CDR3 is CGARDSGGQETQYF. The CDR3 DNA reads TGCGGTGCTAGGGATAGCGGGGGGCAAGAGACCCAGTACTTC.

The chain couples TRBV20-1 to TRBJ2-5; tentatively, D is TRBD2 (6 bases). Germline V lookup: CDR1 DFQATT, CDR2 SNEGSKA (reference sequence). The CDR3 spans 15 residues. V lost 7 bases and J 2 bases, leaving 20 bases between the germline ends. The CDR3 protein is CSVGLRGGLQETQYF. CDR3 DNA sequence: TGCAGTGTTGGCCTTCGGGGAGGATTACAAGAGACCCAGTACTTC.

The chain has TRBV4-1 and TRBJ1-2; D might be TRBD1 (5 bases). The length of the CDR3 is 15 residues. Germline values: CDR1 MGHRA, CDR2 YSYEKL. Between the trimmed V and J ends, which lost 0 bases and 0 bases, there was a span of 8 bases. The DNA of the CDR3 is TGCGCCAGCAGCCAAGAGGACATTACTAACTATGGCTACACCTTC. Translating gives CASSQEDITNYGYTF.

This clonotype turned up a few times. This sequence joins TRBV30 and TRBJ2-7; possible D gene TRBD1, 5 bases. Trimming pared 1 base from V and 1 base from J, leaving 14 bases between. Germline-derived CDR1 and CDR2 are GTSNPN and SVGIG (reference sequence). The CDR3 has 15 residues. In DNA, the CDR3 is TGTGCCTGGAGTGCCGGAAACAGGTTTTCCTACGAGCAGTACTTC. It specifies CAWSAGNRFSYEQYF.